This is a list of T cell receptor beta chains from one sample in a study of T-cell reconstitution after alpha-beta-depleted transplantation in children. TCRdb re-called the PCR reads with MiXCR, one entry per CDR3 protein. The table has around 370,000 distinct CDR3 sequences, over 9% seen once. The specimen was PBMCs from the stem cell graft donor, collected from the stem cell graft. These receptors were taken from a human donor who donated a stem cell graft to a child with acute lymphoblastic leukemia. Each CDR3 is given with its conserved first and last residue. Each record gives: CDR3 DNA, CDR3 protein, J gene, V gene, D gene, clone size. The D gene is left open where the match is weak. Only part of the rows carry a size: once, few, many, or a class if the clone is expanded.

DNA: TGTGCCAGCAGCTTTGGGAATCTACTAGCCAAAAACATTCAGTACTTC
CDR3: CASSFGNLLAKNIQYF
J: TRBJ2-4
V: TRBV7-9
D: NA
size: few

DNA: TGCGCCAGCAGCCAAGATAAGGGCGAGACCCAGTACTTC
CDR3: CASSQDKGETQYF
J: TRBJ2-5
V: TRBV4-3
D: NA
size: NA

DNA: TGTGCCAGCAGTTTCCGACAGGGATTCACTGAAGCTTTCTTT
CDR3: CASSFRQGFTEAFF
J: TRBJ1-1
V: TRBV27
D: TRBD1
size: many

DNA: TGCAGTGCTAGTCGCTCTGGGGCCAACGGCCTGACTTTC
CDR3: CSASRSGANGLTF
J: TRBJ2-6
V: TRBV20-1
D: NA
size: NA

DNA: TGTGCCAGCAGTGCGCGACCGTCCTCTGGGGCCAACGTCCTGACTTTC
CDR3: CASSARPSSGANVLTF
J: TRBJ2-6
V: TRBV12-3/TRBV12-4
D: NA
size: few

DNA: TGTGCCAGCACCAAAACGACTAGCGGGAGTTTCTACGAGCAGTACTTC
CDR3: CASTKTTSGSFYEQYF
J: TRBJ2-7
V: TRBV7-2
D: TRBD2
size: few

DNA: TGTGCCAGCTCGGACAGGGCCTACAATGAGCAGTTCTTC
CDR3: CASSDRAYNEQFF
J: TRBJ2-1
V: TRBV25-1
D: TRBD1
size: many

DNA: TGCGCCAGCAGTGAGTGGGGTAGCACAGATACGCAGTATTTT
CDR3: CASSEWGSTDTQYF
J: TRBJ2-3
V: TRBV10-2
D: NA
size: many

DNA: TGTGCCACCAGCAGTGGGCCGGTTGGGGAAGGAAACATTCAGTACTTC
CDR3: CATSSGPVGEGNIQYF
J: TRBJ2-4
V: TRBV15
D: NA
size: NA

DNA: TGCAGCGTTGAAAGGGGACAGGCAACCGGGGAGCTGTTTTTT
CDR3: CSVERGQATGELFF
J: TRBJ2-2
V: TRBV29-1
D: TRBD1
size: NA

DNA: TGTGCCACGGGGGGGCGGGACTCCTACAATGAGCAGTTCTTC
CDR3: CATGGRDSYNEQFF
J: TRBJ2-1
V: TRBV6-1
D: TRBD2
size: few

DNA: TGTGCCAGCAGGGAGAGACAGGGCCCCTGGGGACAGCCCCAGCATTTT
CDR3: CASRERQGPWGQPQHF
J: TRBJ1-5
V: TRBV2
D: TRBD1
size: NA

DNA: TGCGCCAGCAGCCAAGGGCTAGCATATGAGCAGTTCTTC
CDR3: CASSQGLAYEQFF
J: TRBJ2-1
V: TRBV4-3
D: NA
size: few

DNA: TGTGCCAGCAGCCAAGATATGGGACAGGGGGCGAGGACTGAAGCTTTCTTT
CDR3: CASSQDMGQGARTEAFF
J: TRBJ1-1
V: TRBV4-2
D: TRBD1
size: NA

DNA: TGCGCCAGCAGCTTGGGTCGGGAGAAAGATACGCAGTATTTT
CDR3: CASSLGREKDTQYF
J: TRBJ2-3
V: TRBV5-1
D: NA
size: many

DNA: TGTGCCAGCAGTTTAACGGGCGACCCGAACACCGGGGAGCTGTTTTTT
CDR3: CASSLTGDPNTGELFF
J: TRBJ2-2
V: TRBV6-2/TRBV6-3
D: NA
size: few

DNA: TGCGCCAGCAGCCAAGAGTGGGGCAATGAAAAACTGTTTTTT
CDR3: CASSQEWGNEKLFF
J: TRBJ1-4
V: TRBV4-3
D: NA
size: NA